A selection of T cell receptor beta chains follows, all from one sample in a study of a mutant IDH1 vaccine in newly diagnosed glioma. Their specific antigens are unknown. The protocol was immunoSEQ multiplex PCR, while the TCRdb copy is restricted to in-frame clones and leaves out a portion. The sample lists just over 60,000 clones, over 80% occurring once. The input for sequencing was PBMCs, taken from a glioma patient whose treatment included an IDH1 peptide vaccine. The receptors were sampled from a man aged 25-40 years with glioma. The conserved cysteine and the conserved F or W are not part of the CDR3 here.

cdr3_length v_call cdr3_aa
13 TRBV10-2 ASSEVVGGHNEQF
13 TRBV27 ASRGLLTANYGYT
16 TRBV19 ASSIGGTSGASTDTQY
14 TRBV5-6 ASSLAVTEGVYGYT
17 TRBV5-1 ASSLAPLGMGNSGNTIY
11 TRBV30 AWEGQANEKLF
14 TRBV4-1 ASSQDGGGRNYGYT
13 TRBV2 ASSLGTAENTEAF
14 TRBV19 ASSTGLTLLQETQY
14 TRBV11-2 ASSLPPGQGKNIQY
10 TRBV6-5 ASSYSNYEQY
13 TRBV15 ATSRGARDGDGYT
12 TRBV5-1 ASSEGRPDTEAF
14 TRBV4-1 ASSPTPRQDSETQY
11 TRBV7-9 ASSSSLGYEQY
11 TRBV7-6 ASSLARTSEQY
13 TRBV9 ASSVRDRGLGAIY
11 TRBV7-2 ASSHTVDNEQF
12 TRBV4-1 ASSLQEAGETQY
14 TRBV5-4 ASSIGRGSSYNEQF